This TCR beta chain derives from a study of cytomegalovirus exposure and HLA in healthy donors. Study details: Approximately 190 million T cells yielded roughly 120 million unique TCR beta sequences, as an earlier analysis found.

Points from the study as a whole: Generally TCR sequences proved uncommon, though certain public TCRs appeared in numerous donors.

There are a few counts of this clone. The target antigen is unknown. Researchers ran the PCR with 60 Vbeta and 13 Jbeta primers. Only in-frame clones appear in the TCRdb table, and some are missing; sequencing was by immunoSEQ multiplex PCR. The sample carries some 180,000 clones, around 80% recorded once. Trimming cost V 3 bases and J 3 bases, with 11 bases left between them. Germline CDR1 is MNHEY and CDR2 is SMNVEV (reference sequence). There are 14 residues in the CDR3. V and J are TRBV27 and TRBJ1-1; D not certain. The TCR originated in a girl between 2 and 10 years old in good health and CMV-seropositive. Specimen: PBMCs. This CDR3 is CASSLEQTDTEAFF. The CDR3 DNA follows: TGTGCCAGCAGTTTGGAACAGACCGACACTGAAGCTTTCTTT.